The next 4 T cell receptor beta chains were all read from a single sample in a study of blood T cell repertoires in COVID-19. Sequenced by immunoSEQ multiplex PCR; TCRdb stores in-frame clones only, minus some. The sample includes 250,000 or so clones, around nine tenths seen only once; the top ten take over 2%. Material for sequencing was PBMCs or T cells enriched from blood (not recorded which). These receptor sequences come from a woman aged 18-35 years who had recovered from COVID-19.

The gene calls are TRBV5-1 and TRBJ1-3; perhaps TRBD1 as D (6 bases). Trimming took off 0 bases at V and 0 bases at J, with 19 bases between the two ends. CDR1 is SGHRS, CDR2 YFSETQ, per germline. This CDR3 contains 19 residues. CDR3: CASSLVWTAQLSSGNTIYF. CDR3 nucleotide sequence: TGCGCCAGCAGCTTGGTATGGACAGCTCAACTTTCCTCTGGAAACACCATATATTTT.

This sequence joins TRBV25-1 and TRBJ2-7, with 13 bases lining up with TRBD2. The CDR3 consists of 16 residues. Looked up from germline, CDR1 is MGHDK and CDR2 is SYGVNS. Trimming at V came to 2 bases and at J to 2 bases, leaving 3 bases not matched to a gene. CDR3: CASSEHGLAGAYEQYF. The CDR3 coding sequence is TGTGCCAGCAGTGAACACGGACTAGCGGGGGCCTACGAGCAGTACTTC.

This sequence joins TRBV28 and TRBJ1-4; 8 nucleotides agree with TRBD1. This CDR3 comprises 14 residues. The V segment lost 7 bases and the J segment 8 bases; nucleotides outside the gene matches: 9. Germline V gene data show CDR1 as MDHEN and CDR2 as SYDVKM. Here the CDR3 DNA reads TGTGCCAGCACCCCGGACAGGGAAGCAGAAAAACTGTTTTTT. Translated: CASTPDREAEKLFF.

The J gene is TRBJ2-3, the V gene TRBV6-2 or TRBV6-3; the match to TRBD2 covers 7 bases. Germline-derived CDR1 and CDR2 are MNHEY and SVGEGT. Trimming removed 2 bases from V and 2 bases from J; junction bases left unmatched: 7. The CDR3 covers 16 residues. The CDR3 nucleotides are TGTGCCAGCAGTTACGTGCGGGGGACTCTCACAGATACGCAGTATTTT. It codes for CASSYVRGTLTDTQYF.